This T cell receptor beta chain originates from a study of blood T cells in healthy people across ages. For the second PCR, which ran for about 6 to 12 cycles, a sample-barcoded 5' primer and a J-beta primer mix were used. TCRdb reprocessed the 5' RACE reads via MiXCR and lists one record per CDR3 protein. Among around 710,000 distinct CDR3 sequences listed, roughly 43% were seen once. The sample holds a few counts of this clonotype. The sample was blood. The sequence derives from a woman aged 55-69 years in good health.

In DNA form, the CDR3 reads TGTGCCAGCAGCGCCAGACAGGGGGCAGCCTACGAGCAGTACTTC. The encoded protein is CASSARQGAAYEQYF. The J gene is TRBJ2-7, the V gene TRBV7-9; 10 positions agree with TRBD1. V lost 5 bases to trimming and J lost 2 bases; unmatched junction nucleotides: 6. The V gene's germline CDR1 is SEHNR and CDR2 FQNEAQ (reference sequence). The length of the CDR3 is 15 residues.